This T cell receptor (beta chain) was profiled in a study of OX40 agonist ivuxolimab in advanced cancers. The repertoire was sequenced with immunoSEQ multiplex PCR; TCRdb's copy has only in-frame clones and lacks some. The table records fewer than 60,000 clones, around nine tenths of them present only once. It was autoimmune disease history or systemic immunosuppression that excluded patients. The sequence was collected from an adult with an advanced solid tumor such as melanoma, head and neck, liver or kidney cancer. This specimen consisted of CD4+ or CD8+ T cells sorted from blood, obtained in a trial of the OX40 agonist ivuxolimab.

CDR3 sequence (DNA): TGCAGCGTTGAAGGATTCGACGAGCAGTACTTC. As protein: CSVEGFDEQYF. V is TRBV29-1 and J is TRBJ2-7; D gene uncertain. Germline-derived CDR1 and CDR2 are SQVTM and ANQGSEA. The CDR3 loop spans 11 amino acids. Trimming pared 1 base from V and 5 bases from J, leaving 6 bases between.